What follows are 4 T cell receptor beta chains derived from one specimen sequenced in a study of blood T cell repertoires in COVID-19. TCRdb's copy holds only in-frame clones and misses some; the assay was immunoSEQ multiplex PCR. The table has a few hundred thousand clones, around 84% seen once. The specimen sequenced was peripheral blood. Source of these receptors: a woman aged 70-85 years with active or convalescent COVID-19.

The gene calls are TRBV5-1 and TRBJ1-2; TRBD1 aligns across 10 bases. The germline V gene has CDR1 SGHRS and CDR2 YFSETQ. The CDR3 has 12 amino acids. The V gene end was trimmed by 2 bases and the J gene end by 13 bases; junction bases not matched to a gene: 5. The CDR3 here is CASSFDRGRFTF. The CDR3 DNA follows: TGCGCCAGCAGCTTCGACAGGGGGCGATTCACCTTC.

The chain uses TRBV9 and TRBJ1-6, with 7 bases matching TRBD1. The CDR3 totals 16 residues. Germline trimming cut 4 bases from V and 4 bases from J; bases unmatched to any gene: 8. Looked up from germline, CDR1 is SGDLS and CDR2 is YYNGEE. The CDR3 region is CASSPRTGTYNSPLHF. The CDR3 DNA reads as TGTGCCAGCAGCCCTAGGACAGGTACTTATAATTCACCCCTCCACTTT.

In this sample, this clone turned up a few times. The rearrangement joins TRBV6-5 to TRBJ2-2; 8 bases fit TRBD1. CDR1 is MNHEY and CDR2 is SVGAGI in the germline V gene. The junction had 4 bases not matched to a gene; V was cut back by 6 bases and J by 4 bases. The CDR3 is made up of 14 amino acids. As DNA, the CDR3 is TGTGCCAGCAGGCCGACAGGGGTCACCGGGGAGCTGTTTTTT. This gives the protein CASRPTGVTGELFF.

The genes are TRBV6-5 and TRBJ1-2; the match to TRBD1 covers 8 bases. CDR1 is MNHEY and CDR2 is SVGAGI in the germline V gene. The CDR3 loop spans 14 amino acids. Trimming cost V 3 bases and J 7 bases; bases outside gene matches: 7. CDR3: CASSYLSGGFGYTF. The CDR3, as DNA: TGTGCCAGCAGTTATCTATCAGGGGGCTTTGGCTACACCTTC.